The 16 T cell receptor beta chains below all came from one sample that was sequenced in a study of blood T cell repertoires in COVID-19. This table comes from immunoSEQ multiplex PCR, and its TCRdb copy is limited to in-frame clones, with some not included. The sample records about 40,000 clones, roughly 80% being singletons. The sequencing sample was made of peripheral blood. These receptors were collected from a woman in her fifties or sixties with acute or convalescent COVID-19.

This clone is a singleton in its sample. The chain links TRBV19 to TRBJ1-3; 9 bases agree with TRBD1. The CDR3 length is 15 residues. The ends lost 7 bases at V and 0 bases at J; junction bases unmatched: 4. Germline V gene lookup returns CDR1 LNHDA and CDR2 SQIVND (reference sequence). CDR3 region: CASNTGGLSGNTIYF. CDR3 DNA: TGTGCCAGTAATACAGGGGGCCTCTCTGGAAACACCATATATTTT.

This CDR3 reads CAGALAHNSPLHF. The CDR3 region has the DNA TGTGCCGGAGCCCTCGCACATAATTCACCCCTCCACTTT. This sequence joins TRBV19 and TRBJ1-6; no clear D gene. There are 13 residues in the CDR3. In germline, CDR1 is LNHDA, CDR2 SQIVND (reference sequence). V gave up 11 bases and J gave up 5 bases, with 13 bases separating them.

The chain carries TRBV12-3 or TRBV12-4 and TRBJ2-5; 7 bases align to TRBD2. The V gene end was trimmed by 5 bases and the J gene end by 13 bases; junction bases not matched to a gene: 13. The CDR3 is made up of 13 amino acids. In DNA form, the CDR3 reads TGTGCCAGCAGTCTCGGACTAGTGGGGCCGAGGTACTTC. It codes for CASSLGLVGPRYF.

CDR3 bases: TGTGCCATCAATTCAGGGGCCCAATCCTACAATGAGCAGTTCTTC. Amino acid sequence: CAINSGAQSYNEQFF. The V and J genes are TRBV10-3 and TRBJ2-1; weak D call: TRBD1 (6 bases). Trimming took 7 bases from V and 1 from J, leaving 14 bases between them. The CDR3 extends over 15 amino acids. CDR1 and CDR2 (germline): ENHRY, SYGVKD.

The V call is TRBV4-1, the J call TRBJ1-6, with 8 bases identical to TRBD1. Per the germline V gene, CDR1 is MGHRA and CDR2 is YSYEKL. The CDR3 has 14 residues. After removal of 3 bases from V and 7 bases from J, the junction contained 2 bases not matched to a gene. For the CDR3, the DNA is TGCGCCAGCAGCCAGTCAGGGGGCAATTCACCCCTCCACTTT. This encodes CASSQSGGNSPLHF.

The chain carries TRBV6-5 and TRBJ2-7; 8 bases agree with TRBD2. With 8 bases clipped from V and 7 bases from J, the junction kept 13 bases outside the gene matches. Germline V gene lookup returns CDR1 MNHEY and CDR2 SVGAGI. This CDR3 spans 14 amino acids. The CDR3 protein is CASLAGKALGEQYF. The CDR3 DNA reads as TGTGCCAGCTTAGCGGGGAAGGCCTTAGGGGAGCAGTACTTC.

This clone has only one observation. In nucleotides, the CDR3 is TGTGCCAGCAGCCCCCACTTGCAGGGGTTGAACACTGAAGCTTTCTTT. It is translated as CASSPHLQGLNTEAFF. The chain carries TRBV11-2 and TRBJ1-1; the D gene is possibly TRBD1 (6 bases). This CDR3 comprises 16 residues. In germline, CDR1 is SGHAT, CDR2 FQNNGV. Trimming left V 5 bases short and J 0 bases short, with 16 bases between.

As concerns this clone: At one of its ends the junction is not consistent with the germline gene, which may arise from a read error. The CDR3 DNA sequence: TGTGCCAGCAGTATTGGGACAGGGGGCAACCAGCCCCAGCATTTT. Translation gives CASSIGTGGNQPQHF. The chain is built from TRBV27 and TRBJ1-5; TRBD1 matches at 12 bases. Germline lookup yields CDR1 MNHEY and CDR2 SMNVEV (reference sequence). This CDR3 is built from 15 residues.

The V and J genes are TRBV6-2 or TRBV6-3 and TRBJ2-1, with D maybe TRBD2 (6 bases). V was trimmed by 4 bases and J by 3 bases, leaving 13 bases between them. The germline V gene has CDR1 MNHEY and CDR2 SVGEGT. The CDR3 sequence is 15 residues long. CDR3 loop: CASSFKRGSYNEQFF. In DNA, the CDR3 is TGTGCCAGCAGTTTTAAACGGGGGAGCTACAATGAGCAGTTCTTC.

The rearrangement joins TRBV18 to TRBJ1-4; D possibly corresponds to TRBD1 (5 bases). CDR1 KGHSH and CDR2 LQKENI come from the germline V gene. CDR3 length equals 16 residues. Trimming removed 2 bases at V and 5 bases at J, with 15 bases between. The CDR3, as DNA: TGTGCCAGCTCACCAAGAGACAGTGGGGCAAATGAAAAACTGTTTTTT. This codes for CASSPRDSGANEKLFF. Drawing the rest from reference TRBV18 and TRBJ1-4, the complete variable domain is NAGVMQNPRHLVRRRGQEARLRCSPMKGHSHVYWYRQLPEEGLKFMVYLQKENIIDESGMPKERFSAEFPKEGPSILRIQQVVRGDSAAYFCASSPRDSGANEKLFFGSGTQLSVL.

A single count supports this clone. CDR3 loop: CASSYSTSAYEQYF. The CDR3 DNA reads TGTGCCAGCAGTTACTCGACTAGCGCCTACGAGCAGTACTTC. The chain recombines TRBV6-2 or TRBV6-3 with TRBJ2-7, with 8 nucleotides matching TRBD2. Germline CDR1 is MNHEY and CDR2 is SVGEGT. The CDR3 spans 14 residues. J gave up 2 bases and V 0 bases, and 0 bases lay outside the gene matches.

This sequence joins TRBV14 and TRBJ2-2; 8 nucleotides agree with TRBD2. The V segment lost 0 bases and the J segment 5 bases; nucleotides outside the gene matches: 11. The CDR3 runs 18 residues. The germline gives CDR1 SGHDN, CDR2 FVKESK. The CDR3 DNA sequence: TGTGCCAGCAGCCAAGATCGTCATTTAAGCGGGGGAACCGGGGAGCTGTTTTTT. It translates to CASSQDRHLSGGTGELFF.

The V and J genes are TRBV24-1 and TRBJ2-3; D uncertain. CDR3 length: 14 amino acids. Germline CDR1 reads KGHDR; CDR2 reads SFDVKD. Deletions cut 5 bases from V and 3 bases from J, with 11 bases between. CDR3 sequence reads: CATSVRSGTDTQYF. The CDR3 region has the DNA TGTGCCACCAGTGTGAGATCCGGGACAGATACGCAGTATTTT.

This clone was detected only a few times. V gene TRBV19 combines with J gene TRBJ1-5; D is unresolved. The CDR3 spans 13 residues. V was trimmed by 4 bases and J by 7 bases, leaving 11 bases between them. CDR1 is LNHDA and CDR2 is SQIVND in the germline V gene (reference sequence). CDR3 loop: CASSTEGRQPQHF. The DNA of the CDR3 is TGTGCCAGTAGTACCGAGGGTCGCCAGCCCCAGCATTTT.

This chain links TRBV14 with TRBJ2-1; D gene ambiguous. The V end was cut by 4 bases, the J end by 4 bases, with 17 bases between. CDR1 is SGHDN, CDR2 FVKESK, per germline. This CDR3 contains 16 residues. CDR3 coding DNA: TGTGCCAGCAGCCCCATTCAAAAACGAACTTACAATGAGCAGTTCTTC. This translates into CASSPIQKRTYNEQFF.

The V and J genes are TRBV10-3 and TRBJ2-2, with a possible D match to TRBD1 (5 bases). Trimming took off 6 bases at V and 1 base at J, with 12 bases between the two ends. This CDR3 comprises 15 residues. Germline CDR1 and CDR2: ENHRY and SYGVKD. This CDR3 reads CAIRRGQGNTGELFF. DNA of the CDR3: TGTGCCATCAGGCGCGGTCAGGGGAACACCGGGGAGCTGTTTTTT.